This passage covers 15 T cell receptor beta chains from one sample sequenced in a study of CD8 T cells in Susac syndrome. With random hexamers, 0.5 to 1 ug RNA was reverse transcribed. Each CDR3 protein is one row after TCRdb ran MiXCR on the immunoSEQ multiplex PCR reads. Among 120,000 to 150,000 distinct CDR3 sequences listed, less than 95% were seen once. Sequencing used CD4+ T cells from PBMCs. These receptor sequences come from a human donor in good health.

V gene TRBV19 combines with J gene TRBJ1-5, with D maybe TRBD1 (6 bases). The V gene's germline CDR1 is LNHDA and CDR2 SQIVND (reference sequence). The length of the CDR3 is 15 residues. The V and J ends lost 3 bases and 1 base respectively, with 10 bases between them. CDR3 sequence: CASSIGRGSNQPQHF. CDR3 coding DNA: TGTGCCAGTAGTATCGGCAGGGGAAGCAATCAGCCCCAGCATTTT.

This chain uses TRBV7-6 with TRBJ2-1; D possibly corresponds to TRBD2 (5 bases). The CDR3 runs 17 residues. Germline assignment: CDR1 SGHVS and CDR2 FNYEAQ. The ends were cut back, 0 bases at V and 0 bases at J, with 12 bases in the middle. The CDR3 region has the DNA TGTGCCAGCAGCTTAGCCTCGGTGGGGAGCTCCTACAATGAGCAGTTCTTC. It is translated as CASSLASVGSSYNEQFF.

This chain uses TRBV3-1 with TRBJ2-7, with a weak D call TRBD2 (6 bases). V lost 4 bases to trimming and J lost 7 bases, with 14 bases between them. Germline V lookup: CDR1 LGHDT, CDR2 YNNKEL (reference sequence). The CDR3 sequence is 13 residues long. The CDR3 sequence is CASSPSAGWEQYF. CDR3 coding DNA: TGTGCCAGCAGCCCTTCGGCGGGGTGGGAGCAGTACTTC.

This chain connects TRBV5-1 to TRBJ2-6; 9 bases line up with TRBD2. V lost 4 bases to trimming and J lost 0 bases; unmatched junction nucleotides: 8. Germline loops: CDR1 SGHRS, CDR2 YFSETQ. The CDR3 extends over 18 amino acids. The CDR3 nucleotides are TGCGCCAGCAGCAAGGGACTAGCCGACAGCTCTGGGGCCAACGTCCTGACTTTC. This gives the protein CASSKGLADSSGANVLTF. The whole variable domain, remainder taken from reference TRBV5-1 and TRBJ2-6, is KAGVTQTPRYLIKTRGQQVTLSCSPISGHRSVSWYQQTPGQGLQFLFEYFSETQRNKGNFPGRFSGRQFSNSRSEMNVSTLELGDSALYLCASSKGLADSSGANVLTFGAGSRLTVL.

V is TRBV20-1 and J is TRBJ2-7, with 9 bases identical to TRBD1. The CDR3 runs to 15 residues. With V trimmed by 8 bases and J by 1 base, 12 bases remained unmatched. Germline values: CDR1 DFQATT, CDR2 SNEGSKA (reference sequence). The CDR3 nucleotides read TGCAGTACCCCCGCGTCAGGGACAGGGTCCTACGAGCAGTACTTC. Its protein is CSTPASGTGSYEQYF.

The rearrangement joins TRBV11-2 to TRBJ1-2, with D tentatively TRBD1 (5 bases). The CDR3 extends over 13 amino acids. Trimming stripped 5 bases from V and 2 bases from J, with 9 bases between. CDR1 is SGHAT, CDR2 FQNNGV, per germline. The DNA of the CDR3 is TGTGCCAGCAGCGGACGACAGAACTATGGCTACACCTTC. Its translation is CASSGRQNYGYTF. Full variable domain (remainder filled in from reference TRBV11-2 and TRBJ1-2): EAGVAQSPRYKIIEKRQSVAFWCNPISGHATLYWYQQILGQGPKLLIQFQNNGVVDDSQLPKDRFSAERLKGVDSTLKIQPAKLEDSAVYLCASSGRQNYGYTFGSGTRLTVV.

The V gene is TRBV20-1, the J gene TRBJ2-1; 10 positions match TRBD2. The CDR3 runs 16 residues. V shed 3 bases, J shed 1 base, and the junction held 6 bases outside the gene matches. CDR1 and CDR2 (germline): DFQATT, SNEGSKA (reference sequence). CDR3 sequence reads: CSASRLAGVSYNEQFF. CDR3 bases: TGCAGTGCTAGTCGTCTAGCGGGAGTATCCTACAATGAGCAGTTCTTC.

The DNA of the CDR3 is TGTGCCAGTAGTATTACGGTTTTTAAAGGTCCTGAAGCTTTCTTT. This gives the protein CASSITVFKGPEAFF. The chain uses TRBV19 and TRBJ1-1; no reliable D call. V lost 3 bases, J lost 6 bases, and 17 bases lay in between. The germline V gene encodes CDR1 LNHDA and CDR2 SQIVND (reference sequence). The CDR3 length is 15 residues.

The gene calls are TRBV23-1 and TRBJ1-1, with D possibly TRBD1 on 6 matching bases. TRBV23-1 is assigned to the ORF class and has an uncertain function. The CDR3 length is 17 residues. The V end was cut by 2 bases, the J end by 6 bases, with 22 bases between. This chain's CDR3 is CASSQNPWAVAGAEAFF. In DNA form, the CDR3 reads TGCGCCAGCAGTCAAAACCCCTGGGCAGTGGCAGGGGCTGAAGCTTTCTTT.

This clonotype was detected only once. V and J are TRBV29-1 and TRBJ2-1; 12 bases map to TRBD2. This CDR3 is built from 13 residues. After removal of 4 bases from V and 8 bases from J, the junction contained 3 bases not matched to a gene. Germline V gives CDR1 SQVTM, CDR2 ANQGSEA. The CDR3 nucleotides are TGCAGCGTTGTGACTAGCGGGAGCTATGAGCAGTTCTTC. Amino acids: CSVVTSGSYEQFF.

The rearrangement links TRBV9 to TRBJ2-2, with D hard to call. Between the trimmed V and J ends, which lost 4 bases and 5 bases, there was a span of 6 bases. The CDR3 sequence is 12 residues long. Germline V gene sequence: CDR1 SGDLS, CDR2 YYNGEE. The CDR3 DNA follows: TGTGCCAGCAGCCGGGTGACCGGGGAGCTGTTTTTT. Its protein is CASSRVTGELFF.

The chain links TRBV4-2 to TRBJ2-7; 7 bases map to TRBD2. V lost 0 bases, J lost 0 bases, and 20 bases stayed unmatched. Germline loops: CDR1 LGHNA, CDR2 YNFKEQ. This CDR3 is 21 amino acids long. CDR3 loop: CASSQDQVIAGSSSYSYEQYF. CDR3 in DNA: TGTGCCAGCAGCCAAGATCAGGTGATAGCGGGCTCTTCCTCCTACTCCTACGAGCAGTACTTC.

This chain uses TRBV10-1 with TRBJ2-5; D is unclear. This CDR3 comprises 13 residues. V was pared by 6 bases and J by 5 bases, with 13 bases between. Germline CDR1 WNHNN, CDR2 SYGVQD (reference sequence). In DNA, the CDR3 is TGCGCCAGCAGCGAGGCCCAGGCGGAGACCCAGTACTTC. Translating it yields CASSEAQAETQYF.

V and J are TRBV5-1 and TRBJ2-7; possibly TRBD1 for D (6 bases). Germline CDR1 SGHRS, CDR2 YFSETQ. Trimming stripped 0 bases from V and 10 bases from J, with 17 bases between. This CDR3 is built from 14 residues. CDR3 protein: CASSLGQGKTLQYF. The CDR3 region has the DNA TGCGCCAGCAGCTTGGGGCAGGGGAAAACCCTTCAGTACTTC.

The V call is TRBV3-1, the J call TRBJ2-1, with 11 nucleotides matching TRBD2. Trimming at V came to 6 bases and at J to 8 bases, leaving 9 bases not matched to a gene. The CDR3 loop spans 15 amino acids. The germline V gene encodes CDR1 LGHDT and CDR2 YNNKEL (reference sequence). CDR3 coding DNA: TGTGCCAGCAGACCACTAGCGGGAGAGTTCTATGAGCAGTTCTTC. Encoded protein: CASRPLAGEFYEQFF.